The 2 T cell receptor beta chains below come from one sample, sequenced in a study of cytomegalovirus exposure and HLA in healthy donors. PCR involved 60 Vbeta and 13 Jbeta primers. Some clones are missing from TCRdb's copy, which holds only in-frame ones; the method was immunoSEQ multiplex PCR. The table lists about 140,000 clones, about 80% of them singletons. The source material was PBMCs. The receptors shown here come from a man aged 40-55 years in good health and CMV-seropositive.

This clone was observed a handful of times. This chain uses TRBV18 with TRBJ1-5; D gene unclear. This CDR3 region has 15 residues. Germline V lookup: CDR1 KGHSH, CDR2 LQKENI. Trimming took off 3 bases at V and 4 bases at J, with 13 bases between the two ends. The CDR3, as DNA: TGTGCCAGCTCACCTCCGGGTAAGGCTAATCAGCCCCAGCATTTT. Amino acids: CASSPPGKANQPQHF.

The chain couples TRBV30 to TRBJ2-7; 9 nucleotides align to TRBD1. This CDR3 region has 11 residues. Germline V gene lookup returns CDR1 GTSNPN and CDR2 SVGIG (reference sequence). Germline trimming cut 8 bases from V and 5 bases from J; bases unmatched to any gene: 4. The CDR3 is CAMGQGDEQYF. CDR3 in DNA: TGTGCCATGGGACAGGGAGACGAGCAGTACTTC.